The T cell receptor (beta chain) described here comes from a study of blood T cell repertoires in COVID-19. In the study overall: Some COVID-19 samples were acute and others convalescent; all came from the United States, Italy and Spain. In each case, the material was cDNA or gDNA derived from T cells, B-cell-depleted T cells, or PBMCs.

CDR1 MDHEN and CDR2 SYDVKM come from the germline V gene. The V end lost 4 bases, the J end lost 7 bases, and 19 bases lay between the germline ends. This CDR3 is built from 16 residues. Original analysis: Reference gene primer amplification gave estimated nucleated cell counts. Libraries were prepared by immunoSEQ multiplex PCR; TCRdb keeps only in-frame clonotypes and omits some of them. V and J calls and clone size follow that table, whereas D and trimming were derived from the DNA. Of 100,000 or so clones listed, 92% are singletons. This clonotype was sampled from a woman aged 55-69 years with active COVID-19. The V call is TRBV28, the J call TRBJ1-4; D is perhaps TRBD1 (5 bases). Sequencing was carried out using peripheral blood. As DNA, the CDR3 is TGTGCCAGCAGTTCCTCGACCGGGGTCGGGGGTGAAAAACTGTTTTTT. Its translation is CASSSSTGVGGEKLFF.